The T cell receptor (beta chain) under discussion was sequenced for a study of vaccination and CD4 T cells after COVID-19 (dated by TCRdb to between 2020 and 2023). For the study in its entirety: SARS-CoV-2 positivity had been established in the convalescent patients by nasal swab PCR, and mild disease was recorded in several of these patients and severe disease in one. Control cultures used a CEFX viral epitope pool as positive control, an HIV-1 Nef peptide pool as negative control, or no peptide. Each participant got two doses of either the Pfizer-BioNTech BNT162b2 vaccine (n=8) or the Moderna mRNA-1273 vaccine (n=2). Six males and four females were included in the convalescent cohort, with two Hispanic individuals, seven Caucasians, two Asians and one multiracial person represented. The cultures were stimulated with overlapping spike peptide pools from SARS-CoV-2 and from the common cold coronaviruses HCoV-NL63, HCoV-OC43 and HCoV-229E. Post-COVID blood samples were collected from convalescent patients a median of roughly 100 days after diagnosis, with a range of about 35 to 180 days. Post-vaccine blood samples were collected a median of about 69 days after the second vaccine dose, ranging from roughly 13 to 241 days. In around nine COVID-19 convalescent patients and 4 infection-naive healthy vaccine recipients, the spike-specific CD4+ TCR repertoire before mRNA vaccination was compared with the repertoire after mRNA vaccination.

The junction carries 12 bases between V and J, which are trimmed by 2 bases and 1 base respectively. Via the germline V gene, CDR1 is ENHRY and CDR2 SYGVKD. From its cysteine to its phenylalanine, the CDR3 spans 16 amino acids. The retained sequence is limited to the CDR3, 48 bases, with the frame set at the first base. Libraries came from PCR. DNA from cultured CD4+ T cells underwent TCR sequencing with the Oncomine TCR Beta short-read assay at the Johns Hopkins FTIC core. The QIAamp micro DNA kit was used to extract genomic DNA from the cultured CD4+ T cells. The Oncomine TCR Beta libraries from cultured CD4+ T cells were pooled using unique dual indexes and then sequenced on an Illumina iSeq 100. The published analysis was carried out like this. Non-productive sequences were removed, and CDR3s not starting with C, not ending with F or W, or shorter than 7 amino acids were discarded. The MANAFEST web application was used to identify antigen-specific clonotypes by comparing peptide-stimulated wells against reference wells and other culture wells. An FDR below 0.05, an odds ratio above 5, and a productive frequency above 0.1% in at least two of three replicate wells were required for clones to be considered positive. Clonotypes that were significantly expanded in both SARS-CoV-2 spike wells and at least one common cold coronavirus spike condition were defined as cross-reactive. Levenshtein distances (stringdist) and unrooted phylogenetic trees (ape) in R version 3.6.1 were used to assess CDR3 homology. The public sequencing data were trimmed at Q25 with fastp and processed into clonotypes with MiXCR by TCRdb, which kept only in-frame beta chains. When rows share a CDR3 protein, they turn into one entry using the most common DNA and genes. TCRdb, not the authors, supplied the V and J calls. This sample holds approximately 15,000 distinct CDR3 sequences; roughly 50% were observed only once. Clones ranked in the top ten supply 10% to 15% of the sample.

The treatment or condition label for this specimen denotes: approximately nine-day PBMC culture with coronavirus spike peptide pools or control peptides (ViraFEST assay). The study used the ViraFEST assay, which expanded antigen-specific T cells with peptide pools and then identified expanded clonotypes by TCR sequencing. Positive SARS-CoV-2 PCR tests in the convalescent patients dated from March to December 2020, before Alpha, Beta and Delta variants emerged in the United States. Each well held 2 million to 2.5 million PBMCs cultured with approximately 9.1 ug/ml peptide pools in IMDM containing around 5% human AB serum and around 10 IU/ml IL-2. Half of the culture medium was replaced with fresh IL-2-containing medium on days 3 and 7. Once the cells had been in culture for about 10 days, the EasySep CD4+ T cell isolation kit was used to isolate CD4+ T cells by negative selection. Ficoll-Paque Plus gradient centrifugation was used to isolate PBMCs from whole blood, and the isolated PBMCs were then either used fresh or cryopreserved at -140C. Triplicate wells were generally used for each culture condition.

A note on this clonotype: The antigen it binds to is not known. Base qualities are not provided; no much larger clone lies one nucleotide away.

Broader findings and caveats from the paper: Relatively few convalescent patients were included in the study, and early timepoints after natural infection were not analyzed. Of the vaccine-specific clones in convalescent patients, 304 of 307, or nearly all, reacted only to SARS-CoV-2 spike and did not cross-react with common cold coronaviruses. An increase in the median number of SARS-CoV-2-reactive clonotypes from approximately 23 after infection to 38 after vaccination was observed, but the change was not found to be significant. Among the post-vaccine SARS-CoV-2-reactive clones in convalescent patients, a median about 86% showed up only after vaccination, which suggests vaccine-specific priming.

The chain is assembled from TRBV10-3 and TRBJ2-1, with the D gene possibly TRBD1 or TRBD2, each one fitting 5 bases. The receptor comes from a human donor who had recovered from COVID-19. Sequencing was done on a sample of CD4+ T cells from blood, cultured in vitro. The nucleotides read TGTGCCATCAGTGAGATCCAGAGGGGTTCCTACAATGAGCAGTTCTTC. It specifies CAISEIQRGSYNEQFF.